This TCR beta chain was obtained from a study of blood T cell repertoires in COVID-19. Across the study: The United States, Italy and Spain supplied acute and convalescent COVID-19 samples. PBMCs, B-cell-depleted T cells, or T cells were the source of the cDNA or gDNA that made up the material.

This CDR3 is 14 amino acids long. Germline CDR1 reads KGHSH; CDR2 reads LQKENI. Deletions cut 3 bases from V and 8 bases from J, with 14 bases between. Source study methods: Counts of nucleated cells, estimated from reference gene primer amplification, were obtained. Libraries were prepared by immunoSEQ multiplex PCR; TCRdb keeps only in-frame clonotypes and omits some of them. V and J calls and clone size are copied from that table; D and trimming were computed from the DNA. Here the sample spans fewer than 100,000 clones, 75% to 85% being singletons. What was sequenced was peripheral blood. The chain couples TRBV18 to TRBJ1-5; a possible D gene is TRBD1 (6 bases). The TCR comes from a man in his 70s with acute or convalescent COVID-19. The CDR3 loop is CASSPLGAIEPQHF. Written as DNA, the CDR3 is TGTGCCAGCTCACCTCTGGGGGCGATTGAGCCCCAGCATTTT.